What follows are 13 T cell receptor beta chains derived from one specimen sequenced in a study of blood T cell repertoires in COVID-19. Sequenced by immunoSEQ multiplex PCR; TCRdb stores in-frame clones only, minus some. The profile covers about 130,000 clones, with about 86% appearing a single time and about 9.2% taken by the ten largest. Material for sequencing was PBMCs or T cells enriched from blood (not recorded which). The receptors were sampled from a man aged 45-65 years who had recovered from COVID-19.

CDR3 protein: CASSPPGTPQETQYF. CDR3 DNA: TGTGCCAGCAGCCCCCCCGGGACACCACAAGAGACCCAGTACTTC. The V call is TRBV3-1 (or the pseudogene TRBV3-2), the J call TRBJ2-5; weak D call: TRBD1 (6 bases). The CDR3 consists of 15 residues. Germline CDR1 and CDR2: LGHDT and YNNKEL (reference sequence). V was pared by 4 bases and J by 2 bases, with 14 bases between.

Only one count was recorded for this clone. V gene TRBV7-6 combines with J gene TRBJ2-2; 10 nucleotides line up with TRBD2. Germline CDR1 SGHVS, CDR2 FNYEAQ. V shed 5 bases and J 0 bases; nucleotides not matched to a gene: 9. The CDR3 runs 18 residues. The CDR3 reads CASSQPGTSETNTGELFF. The CDR3 bases are TGTGCCAGCAGCCAGCCCGGGACTAGCGAAACGAACACCGGGGAGCTGTTTTTT.

The J gene is TRBJ2-2, the V gene TRBV7-2; 7 bases agree with TRBD1. Trimming took 3 bases from V and 0 from J; bases not matched to a gene: 1. Germline-derived CDR1 and CDR2 are SGHTA and FQGNSA. CDR3 size: 15 residues. The CDR3, as DNA: TGTGCCAGCAGCTTGGGACAGTCGAACACCGGGGAGCTGTTTTTT. It yields the protein CASSLGQSNTGELFF.

The chain has TRBV5-1 and TRBJ2-6; D call uncertain. The germline CDR1 and CDR2 sequences are SGHRS and YFSETQ. V lost 7 bases to trimming and J lost 0 bases, with 5 bases between them. The CDR3 sequence is 13 residues long. The CDR3 loop is CASADSGANVLTF. The CDR3 bases are TGCGCCAGCGCAGACTCTGGGGCCAACGTCCTGACTTTC.

CDR3 DNA: TGTGCCAGCAGCAGTAGACAGATACCTTCTGGAAACACCATATATTTT. It is translated as CASSSRQIPSGNTIYF. The rearrangement uses TRBV7-8 and TRBJ1-3, with a possible D match to TRBD1 (5 bases). The CDR3 sequence is 16 residues long. Germline values: CDR1 SGHVS, CDR2 FQNEAQ. V was pared by 5 bases and J by 1 base, with 15 bases between.

The chain links TRBV19 to TRBJ1-6; no definite D call. In germline, CDR1 is LNHDA, CDR2 SQIVND (reference sequence). The CDR3 covers 15 residues. V was shortened by 3 bases and J by 8 bases, with 14 bases between the two germline ends. CDR3 region: CASSIDVGEDSPLHF. CDR3 DNA: TGTGCCAGTAGTATTGACGTCGGTGAGGATTCACCCCTCCACTTT.

The gene calls are TRBV5-6 and TRBJ2-7; 7 bases match TRBD1. Germline CDR1 is SGHDT and CDR2 is YYEEEE. The ends lost 4 bases at V and 3 bases at J; junction bases unmatched: 7. The CDR3 runs 14 residues. CDR3 sequence reads: CASSQYPGGYEQYF. CDR3 bases: TGTGCCAGCAGCCAATACCCAGGGGGCTACGAGCAGTACTTC.

The chain links TRBV6-5 to TRBJ2-3; weak D call: TRBD2 (6 bases). This CDR3 contains 15 residues. Deletions cut 0 bases from V and 3 bases from J, with 10 bases between. Germline CDR1 MNHEY, CDR2 SVGAGI. CDR3 in amino acids: CASSYSGLLTDTQYF. The DNA for the CDR3 is TGTGCCAGCAGTTACTCGGGACTGCTAACAGATACGCAGTATTTT.

The rearrangement joins TRBV5-6 to TRBJ1-2; TRBD1 agrees at 7 bases. The germline CDR1 and CDR2 sequences are SGHDT and YYEEEE. CDR3 size: 14 residues. J was trimmed by 6 bases and V by 1 base; bases with no gene match: 6. The CDR3 protein is CASSLRGPGDGYTF. CDR3 coding DNA: TGTGCCAGCAGCTTGAGGGGGCCAGGGGATGGCTACACCTTC.

The chain is built from TRBV11-2 and TRBJ1-6, with D possibly being TRBD1 (6 bases). The germline V gene encodes CDR1 SGHAT and CDR2 FQNNGV. Between the trimmed V and J ends, which lost 0 bases and 9 bases, there was a span of 15 bases. This CDR3 contains 16 residues. CDR3 bases: TGTGCCAGCAGCTTAGAAGGAAGCGACAGGCGTTCACCCCTCCACTTT. Translating it yields CASSLEGSDRRSPLHF.

This clone appeared once. J is TRBJ1-5 and V is TRBV30, with D possibly matching TRBD1 (6 bases). The V gene lost 5 bases and the J gene lost 4 bases, with 15 bases spanning the gap. This CDR3 has 14 amino acids. Germline V gene lookup returns CDR1 GTSNPN and CDR2 SVGIG (reference sequence). CDR3 bases: TGTGCCTGGGGGCCGGGACATACGAATCAGCCCCAGCATTTT. Translated: CAWGPGHTNQPQHF.

This clone was detected many times. The V call is TRBV6-1, the J call TRBJ1-2; 8 bases are a match to TRBD1. CDR1 and CDR2 from the germline V gene are MNHNS and SASEGT. Trimming took 0 bases from V and 3 from J; bases not matched to a gene: 3. CDR3 size: 15 residues. The CDR3 DNA follows: TGTGCCAGCAGTGAAGCGCGGGACAGGCACTATGGCTACACCTTC. Its translation is CASSEARDRHYGYTF.

The chain carries TRBV4-3 and TRBJ2-7; 9 bases align to TRBD1. CDR1 and CDR2 from the germline V gene are LGHNA and YSLEER. The CDR3 sequence is 15 residues long. J was trimmed by 3 bases and V by 2 bases; bases with no gene match: 5. In nucleotides, the CDR3 is TGCGCCAGCAGCCAACAGACAGGGGGTTTCTACGAGCAGTACTTC. Its translation: CASSQQTGGFYEQYF.